These T cell receptor beta chains were read from a single sample in a study of T cell repertoires in cytomegalovirus infection. Each CDR3 protein gets one entry after TCRdb re-called the reads with MiXCR. The table records about 920,000 distinct CDR3 sequences, less than 35% of them present only once. Their antigens remain unidentified. The starting material was cultured CD8+ T cells from PBMCs, obtained from culture after CMV antigen stimulation. These receptors were collected from a human donor in good health (CMV status not recorded). Some clones in this sample may be carry-over from other donors' samples. Each CDR3 is given with its conserved first and last residue. D genes are given only for firm matches. Expanded clones get a size class; other rows say once, few or many, or leave the size out.

d_call: .; clone_size: few; j_call: TRBJ1-5; v_call: TRBV5-5; cdr3_aa: CASSLVGTSLSNQPQHF; cdr3_nt: TGTGCCAGCAGCTTGGTAGGGACCTCCCTTAGCAATCAGCCCCAGCATTTT
d_call: TRBD2; clone_size: few; j_call: TRBJ2-1; v_call: TRBV27; cdr3_aa: CASGGGSDNEQFF; cdr3_nt: TGTGCCTCGGGGGGGGGTTCAGACAATGAGCAGTTCTTC
d_call: .; clone_size: .; j_call: TRBJ1-2; v_call: TRBV7-2; cdr3_aa: CASSGLAGPGLDGYTF; cdr3_nt: TGTGCCAGCAGCGGCCTCGCGGGGCCGGGCCTCGATGGCTACACCTTC
d_call: .; clone_size: .; j_call: TRBJ2-1; v_call: TRBV10-1; cdr3_aa: CASSERANEQFF; cdr3_nt: TGCGCCAGCAGTGAGAGGGCCAATGAGCAGTTCTTC
d_call: .; clone_size: .; j_call: TRBJ1-1; v_call: TRBV7-9; cdr3_aa: CASTDNTEAFF; cdr3_nt: TGTGCCAGCACCGACAACACTGAAGCTTTCTTT
d_call: TRBD1; clone_size: few; j_call: TRBJ2-3; v_call: TRBV7-6; cdr3_aa: CASSSRTGVPDTQYF; cdr3_nt: TGTGCCAGCAGCTCCAGGACAGGGGTCCCAGATACGCAGTATTTT
d_call: TRBD1; clone_size: .; j_call: TRBJ1-2; v_call: TRBV5-1; cdr3_aa: CASSLDGQARGYTF; cdr3_nt: TGCGCCAGCAGCTTGGACGGACAGGCACGAGGCTACACCTTC
d_call: TRBD2; clone_size: many; j_call: TRBJ2-3; v_call: TRBV7-2; cdr3_aa: CASSFPGLAGGSTDTQYF; cdr3_nt: TGTGCCAGCAGCTTCCCAGGACTAGCGGGGGGATCCACAGATACGCAGTATTTT
d_call: TRBD2; clone_size: .; j_call: TRBJ2-1; v_call: TRBV6-6; cdr3_aa: CASSYSASGAREQFF; cdr3_nt: TGTGCCAGCAGTTACTCTGCTAGCGGGGCTCGGGAGCAGTTCTTC
d_call: .; clone_size: few; j_call: TRBJ2-1; v_call: TRBV2; cdr3_aa: CASSGALYNEQFF; cdr3_nt: TGTGCCAGCTCAGGGGCCCTCTACAATGAGCAGTTCTTC
d_call: TRBD2; clone_size: .; j_call: TRBJ2-3; v_call: TRBV4-1; cdr3_aa: CASSQTSSGGFTDTQYF; cdr3_nt: TGCGCCAGCAGCCAAACCTCTAGCGGGGGCTTCACAGATACGCAGTATTTT
d_call: .; clone_size: .; j_call: TRBJ1-4; v_call: TRBV7-9; cdr3_aa: CASSLAGQVF; cdr3_nt: TGTGCCAGCAGCTTAGCTGGACAAGTTTTT
d_call: .; clone_size: .; j_call: TRBJ1-3; v_call: TRBV4-1; cdr3_aa: CASSSLPGADTIYF; cdr3_nt: TGCGCCAGCAGCTCCCTCCCAGGGGCGGACACCATATATTTT
d_call: .; clone_size: .; j_call: TRBJ2-1; v_call: TRBV10-3; cdr3_aa: CATIGDFGEQFF; cdr3_nt: TGTGCCACCATAGGGGACTTCGGTGAGCAGTTCTTC
d_call: .; clone_size: .; j_call: TRBJ2-3; v_call: TRBV7-9; cdr3_aa: CASSPGRGPLTDTQYF; cdr3_nt: TGTGCCAGCAGCCCCGGGCGGGGACCACTCACAGATACGCAGTATTTT
d_call: TRBD1; clone_size: .; j_call: TRBJ2-3; v_call: TRBV6-6; cdr3_aa: CATEPTGGQGVTDTQYF; cdr3_nt: TGTGCCACTGAGCCTACCGGGGGACAGGGTGTTACAGATACGCAGTATTTT
d_call: .; clone_size: few; j_call: TRBJ1-1; v_call: TRBV10-3; cdr3_aa: CAISPSARYEAFF; cdr3_nt: TGTGCCATATCCCCCTCAGCCCGTTATGAAGCTTTCTTT
d_call: .; clone_size: .; j_call: TRBJ2-4; v_call: TRBV7-9; cdr3_aa: CASSLHKRVAKNIQYF; cdr3_nt: TGTGCCAGCAGCTTACATAAGCGAGTAGCCAAAAACATTCAGTACTTC
d_call: .; clone_size: few; j_call: TRBJ1-5; v_call: TRBV12-3/TRBV12-4; cdr3_aa: CASSLALRQNQPQHF; cdr3_nt: TGTGCCAGCAGTTTAGCGCTAAGACAAAATCAGCCCCAGCATTTT
d_call: .; clone_size: few; j_call: TRBJ2-7; v_call: TRBV6-6; cdr3_aa: CASSSLGTYEQYF; cdr3_nt: TGTGCCAGCAGTTCCCTCGGGACCTACGAGCAGTACTTC
d_call: TRBD2; clone_size: .; j_call: TRBJ2-3; v_call: TRBV10-3; cdr3_aa: CAIHPVGTSKNTDTQYF; cdr3_nt: TGTGCCATTCACCCTGTGGGGACTAGCAAGAACACAGATACGCAGTATTTT
d_call: TRBD1; clone_size: many; j_call: TRBJ2-2; v_call: TRBV7-6; cdr3_aa: CASSLGQGFGGELFF; cdr3_nt: TGTGCCAGCAGCTTAGGACAGGGATTTGGCGGGGAGCTGTTTTTT
d_call: .; clone_size: .; j_call: TRBJ1-6; v_call: TRBV5-1; cdr3_aa: CASSLTGTGYSSSYNSPLHF; cdr3_nt: TGCGCCAGCAGCTTAACCGGGACCGGCTACTCCAGCTCCTATAATTCACCCCTCCACTTT
d_call: .; clone_size: once; j_call: TRBJ2-2; v_call: TRBV27; cdr3_aa: CASSTKRNTGELFF; cdr3_nt: TGTGCCAGCAGTACCAAACGGAACACCGGGGAGCTGTTTTTT
d_call: .; clone_size: .; j_call: TRBJ2-6; v_call: TRBV12-3/TRBV12-4; cdr3_aa: CARRARASGANVLTF; cdr3_nt: TGTGCCAGGAGGGCACGGGCCTCTGGGGCCAACGTCCTGACTTTC
d_call: TRBD2; clone_size: few; j_call: TRBJ2-1; v_call: TRBV7-3; cdr3_aa: CASSSLTSGGAREQFF; cdr3_nt: TGTGCCAGCAGCTCGCTGACTAGCGGGGGGGCCCGGGAGCAGTTCTTC
d_call: TRBD1; clone_size: .; j_call: TRBJ2-3; v_call: TRBV27; cdr3_aa: CASTGQGGTDTQYF; cdr3_nt: TGTGCCAGCACAGGACAGGGGGGAACAGATACGCAGTATTTT
d_call: .; clone_size: many; j_call: TRBJ1-1; v_call: TRBV7-2; cdr3_aa: CASSLVAGTMNTEAFF; cdr3_nt: TGTGCCAGCAGCTTAGTTGCTGGGACGATGAACACTGAAGCTTTCTTT
d_call: TRBD2; clone_size: many; j_call: TRBJ2-3; v_call: TRBV28; cdr3_aa: CASSLQRGSTDTQYF; cdr3_nt: TGTGCCAGCAGTTTACAGCGGGGGAGCACAGATACGCAGTATTTT